The sample holds a few counts of the clone carrying this TCR beta chain. Its antigen is still unknown. The sample is drawn from a study of cytomegalovirus exposure and HLA in healthy donors. The PCR had 60 Vbeta and 13 Jbeta primers. Sequencing used immunoSEQ multiplex PCR; TCRdb keeps in-frame clones, though not all of them. The sample has 200,000 to 250,000 clones, approximately 84% seen once. The CDR3 contains 14 residues. The germline CDR1 and CDR2 sequences are SGHDT and YYEEEE. Trimming shortened V by 4 bases and J by 5 bases, and 15 bases separated the two germline ends. Study findings and constraints: Per a prior analysis, the majority of TCR beta V segments were productive roughly 87% or roughly 30% of the time. In a later analysis, the majority of CMV-associated beta chains seemingly showed HLA restriction. The listing of 150 to 200 TCR beta chains classed them as cytomegalovirus-associated.

The specimen sequenced was PBMCs. The chain joins TRBV5-6 to TRBJ1-1; possibly TRBD1 for D (5 bases). This sequence originates from a woman aged 40 to 50 in good health and CMV-seronegative. CDR3 in DNA: TGTGCCAGCAGCCCAGGGTTTGAGAATACTGAAGCTTTCTTT. It codes for CASSPGFENTEAFF.